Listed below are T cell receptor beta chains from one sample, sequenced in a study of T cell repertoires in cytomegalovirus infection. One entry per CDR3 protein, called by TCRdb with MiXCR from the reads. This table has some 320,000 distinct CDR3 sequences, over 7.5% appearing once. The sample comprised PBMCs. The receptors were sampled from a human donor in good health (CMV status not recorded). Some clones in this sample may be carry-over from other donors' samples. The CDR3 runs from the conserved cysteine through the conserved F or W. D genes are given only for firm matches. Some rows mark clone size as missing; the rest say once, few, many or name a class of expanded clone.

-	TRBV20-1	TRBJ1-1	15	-	CSASSASQGNPEAFF	TGCAGTGCGTCCTCGGCATCTCAGGGGAACCCTGAAGCTTTCTTT
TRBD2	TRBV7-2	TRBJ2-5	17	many	CASSLASGGANRETQYF	TGTGCCAGCAGCTTAGCTAGCGGGGGGGCGAATAGGGAGACCCAGTACTTC
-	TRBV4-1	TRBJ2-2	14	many	CASSLPVKGPELFF	TGCGCCAGCAGCCTCCCCGTGAAGGGGCCGGAGCTGTTTTTT
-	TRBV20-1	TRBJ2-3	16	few	CSVIGGGHTSTDTQYF	TGCAGTGTAATCGGCGGGGGCCATACTAGCACAGATACGCAGTATTTT
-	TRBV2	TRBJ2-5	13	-	CASIPDSGETQYF	TGTGCCAGCATACCGGACAGCGGGGAGACCCAGTACTTC
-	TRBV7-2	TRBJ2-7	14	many	CASSLYRTEYEQYF	TGTGCCAGCAGCTTATACAGGACGGAGTACGAGCAGTACTTC
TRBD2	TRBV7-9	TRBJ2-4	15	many	CASSPLGGAKNIQYF	TGTGCCAGCAGCCCACTGGGAGGGGCCAAAAACATTCAGTACTTC
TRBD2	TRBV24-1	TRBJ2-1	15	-	CATEIAGGPVFKQFF	TGTGCCACAGAGATAGCGGGAGGGCCTGTTTTTAAGCAGTTCTTC
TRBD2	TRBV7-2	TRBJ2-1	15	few	CASSLLSGAYNEQFF	TGTGCCAGCAGCTTATTGAGCGGGGCCTACAATGAGCAGTTCTTC
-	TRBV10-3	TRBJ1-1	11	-	CAIKMNTEAFF	TGTGCCATCAAGATGAACACTGAAGCTTTCTTT
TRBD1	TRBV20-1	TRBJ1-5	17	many	CSAREDRGPYSNQPQHF	TGCAGTGCTAGAGAGGACAGGGGGCCTTATAGCAATCAGCCCCAGCATTTT
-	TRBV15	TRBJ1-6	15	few	CATSRDRGRGSPLHF	TGTGCCACCAGCAGAGATCGAGGGCGGGGGTCACCCCTCCACTTT
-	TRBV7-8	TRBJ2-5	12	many	CASSYGSGTQYF	TGTGCCAGCAGCTATGGGTCCGGGACCCAGTACTTC
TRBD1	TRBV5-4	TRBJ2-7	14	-	CASSSPGQIYEQYF	TGTGCCAGCAGCTCACCGGGACAGATCTACGAGCAGTACTTC
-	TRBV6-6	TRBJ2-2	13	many	CASSSGYTGELFF	TGTGCCAGCAGTTCAGGGTACACCGGGGAGCTGTTTTTT
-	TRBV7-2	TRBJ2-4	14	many	CASSRPQAPDLQYF	TGTGCCAGCAGCCGTCCCCAGGCTCCGGACCTTCAGTACTTC
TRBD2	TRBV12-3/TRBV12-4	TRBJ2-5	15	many	CASNLGGWPQETQYF	TGTGCCAGCAACCTGGGGGGGTGGCCGCAAGAGACCCAGTACTTC
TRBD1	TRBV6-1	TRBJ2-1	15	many	CASSVEGGGYNEQFF	TGTGCCAGCAGTGTCGAAGGGGGCGGGTACAATGAGCAGTTCTTC
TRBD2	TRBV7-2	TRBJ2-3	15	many	CASSAGGPRTDTQYF	TGTGCCAGCAGCGCGGGAGGACCGCGCACAGATACGCAGTATTTT
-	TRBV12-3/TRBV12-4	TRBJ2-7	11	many	CASTLGDEQYF	TGTGCCAGCACCCTGGGAGACGAGCAGTACTTC
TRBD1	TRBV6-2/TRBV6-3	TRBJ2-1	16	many	CASSYSGTGVQNEQFF	TGTGCCAGCAGTTACTCAGGGACAGGGGTACAGAATGAGCAGTTCTTC
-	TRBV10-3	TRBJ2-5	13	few	CAIQGREQETQYF	TGTGCCATTCAAGGACGGGAACAAGAGACCCAGTACTTC
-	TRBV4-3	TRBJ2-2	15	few	CASSQGIDLGGELFF	TGCGCCAGCAGCCAGGGGATAGACTTGGGCGGGGAGCTGTTTTTT
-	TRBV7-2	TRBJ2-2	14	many	CASSLGGAVGELFF	TGTGCCAGCAGCTTAGGGGGGGCGGTCGGGGAGCTGTTTTTT
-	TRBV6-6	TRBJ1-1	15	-	CASSYSGQRNTEAFF	TGTGCCAGCAGTTACTCCGGACAGCGAAACACTGAAGCTTTCTTT
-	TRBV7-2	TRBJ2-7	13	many	CASSTRWGYEQYF	TGTGCCAGCAGCACCCGATGGGGTTACGAGCAGTACTTC
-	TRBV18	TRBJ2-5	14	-	CASSPGIGDETQYF	TGTGCCAGCTCACCAGGGATAGGTGACGAGACCCAGTACTTC
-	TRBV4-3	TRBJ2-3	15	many	CASSQDVGLGDTQYF	TGCGCCAGCAGCCAAGATGTGGGTCTAGGAGATACGCAGTATTTT
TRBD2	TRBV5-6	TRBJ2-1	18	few	CASSTSGLAGGGYNEQFF	TGTGCCAGCAGCACCTCGGGACTAGCGGGAGGAGGGTACAATGAGCAGTTCTTC
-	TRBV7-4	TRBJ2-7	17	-	CASSFPGGYAIRQEQYF	TGTGCCAGCAGCTTCCCGGGGGGCTATGCTATTCGTCAAGAGCAGTACTTC
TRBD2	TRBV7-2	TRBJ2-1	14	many	CASSRTSGYNEQFF	TGTGCCAGCAGCCGGACTAGCGGTTACAATGAGCAGTTCTTC
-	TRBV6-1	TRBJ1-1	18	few	CASSPGRGAGQASNEAFF	TGTGCCAGCAGTCCGGGCCGAGGCGCCGGGCAGGCCTCTAATGAAGCTTTCTTT
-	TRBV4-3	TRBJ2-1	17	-	CASSQDRGGSTYNEQFF	TGCGCCAGCAGCCAAGATAGGGGGGGGAGTACCTACAATGAGCAGTTCTTC
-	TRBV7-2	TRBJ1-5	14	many	CASGLTRGNQPQHF	TGTGCCAGCGGACTCACCCGAGGGAATCAGCCCCAGCATTTT
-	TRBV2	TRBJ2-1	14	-	CASTLAGAYDEQFF	TGTGCCAGCACTCTGGCGGGGGCCTACGATGAGCAGTTCTTC
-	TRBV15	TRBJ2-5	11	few	CATSSDGAQYF	TGTGCCACCAGCAGTGATGGGGCCCAGTACTTC
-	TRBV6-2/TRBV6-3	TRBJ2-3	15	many	CASSYLLGGTDTQYF	TGTGCCAGCAGTTACCTCCTAGGAGGCACAGATACGCAGTATTTT
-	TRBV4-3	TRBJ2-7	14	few	CASAKGHGAYEQYF	TGCGCCAGCGCGAAAGGCCACGGAGCCTACGAGCAGTACTTC